This TCR beta chain was captured by sequencing in a study of T-cell memory formation after mild COVID-19. This clonotype was counted between two and nine times. Its antigen is currently unknown. Study results and limitations: Unconfirmed was the SARS-CoV-2 specificity of second-wave clones that peaked on day 37. The study found contracting CD4+ clones mainly in CM and EM and contracting CD8+ clones in EMRA.

5'RACE with constant-segment primers yielded barcoded, UMI-tagged TCR alpha and TCR beta cDNA libraries. TCRdb re-analysed the 5' RACE reads in MiXCR, keeping a single row per CDR3 protein. The sample lists roughly 600,000 distinct CDR3 sequences; roughly 17% were seen once. In germline, CDR1 is LGHNA, CDR2 YSLEER. Trimming took 0 bases from V and 2 from J; bases not matched to a gene: 2. The CDR3 has 16 amino acids. This receptor was obtained from an adult woman who had mild COVID-19 (a few samples of this study predate the infection). Cell type and time point are not known. Source material: PBMCs or a T cell subset sorted from them (not recorded which). The chain uses TRBV4-3 and TRBJ2-2, with 8 positions matching TRBD1. CDR3 bases: TGCGCCAGCAGCCAAGAGGGACAGGTTAACACCGGGGAGCTGTTTTTT. This gives the protein CASSQEGQVNTGELFF.